This T cell receptor (beta chain) comes out of a study of CD8 T cells in Susac syndrome. The T cells that were sequenced for TCR beta were CD8+ and CD4+ cells from blood. Healthy donors constituted the controls, which were matched for age and sex. TEMRA cells were FACS-enriched, and CD8+ and CD4+ T cells were isolated negatively. Random hexamers were used to reverse transcribe 0.5 to 1 ug of RNA. TCR beta CDR3 was amplified by immunoSEQ covering 54 Vbeta and 13 Jbeta. MiXCR, applied by TCRdb to the immunoSEQ multiplex PCR reads, yields one record per CDR3 protein. The table lists approximately 100,000 distinct CDR3 sequences, around 90% of them singletons, with about 0.14% in the top ten. Germline CDR1 is GTSNPN and CDR2 is SVGIG (reference sequence). With V trimmed by 2 bases and J by 6 bases, 1 base remained unmatched. This CDR3 contains 13 residues.

Sample: CD4+ T cells from PBMCs. The receptor was derived from a human donor in good health. The gene calls are TRBV30 and TRBJ2-2, with TRBD1 identical over 9 bases. The CDR3 sequence: CAWSYRGPGELFF. The CDR3 DNA follows: TGTGCCTGGAGTTACAGGGGGCCCGGGGAGCTGTTTTTT.